This T cell receptor (beta chain) is drawn from a study of T-cell memory formation after mild COVID-19. Notes on the study in general: CM and EM subsets held most contracting CD4+ clones; EMRA held CD8+ ones. Contracting clones from day 15 to 85 showed balanced CD4/CD8; later expanders favored CD4+.

TCRdb itself ran the 5' RACE reads through MiXCR, one entry per CDR3 protein. The sample yields around 80,000 distinct CDR3 sequences, around 14% seen once. As concerns this clonotype: What it binds is unknown.

In germline, CDR1 is SGHRS, CDR2 YFSETQ. This CDR3 has 15 amino acids. The V and J ends lost 1 base and 4 bases, in that order; junction bases with no gene match: 6. The receptor comes from an adult woman who had mild COVID-19 (a few samples of this study predate the infection). Cell type and time point are not known. The chain recombines TRBV5-1 with TRBJ2-7; 9 positions agree with TRBD2. The sample comprised PBMCs or a T cell subset sorted from them (not recorded which). This CDR3 is CASSLWASGEYEQYF. The CDR3 coding sequence is TGCGCCAGCAGCTTGTGGGCTAGCGGGGAATACGAGCAGTACTTC.